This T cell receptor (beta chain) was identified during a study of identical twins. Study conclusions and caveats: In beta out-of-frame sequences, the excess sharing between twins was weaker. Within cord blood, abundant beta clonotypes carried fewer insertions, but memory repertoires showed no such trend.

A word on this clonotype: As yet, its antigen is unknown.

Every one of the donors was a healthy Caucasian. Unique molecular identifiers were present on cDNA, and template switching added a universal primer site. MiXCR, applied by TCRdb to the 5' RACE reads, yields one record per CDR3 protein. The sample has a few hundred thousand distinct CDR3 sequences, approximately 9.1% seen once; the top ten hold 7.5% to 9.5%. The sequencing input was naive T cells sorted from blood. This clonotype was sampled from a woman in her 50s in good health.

As DNA, the CDR3 is TGTGCCAGCAGCCCACGAACTAGCGGGTTAGGTGAGCAGTTCTTC. This translates into CASSPRTSGLGEQFF. The rearrangement joins TRBV11-2 to TRBJ2-1; 9 bases are shared with TRBD2. There are 15 residues in the CDR3. V lost 5 bases, J lost 9 bases, and 11 bases stayed unmatched. The V gene's germline CDR1 is SGHAT and CDR2 FQNNGV.